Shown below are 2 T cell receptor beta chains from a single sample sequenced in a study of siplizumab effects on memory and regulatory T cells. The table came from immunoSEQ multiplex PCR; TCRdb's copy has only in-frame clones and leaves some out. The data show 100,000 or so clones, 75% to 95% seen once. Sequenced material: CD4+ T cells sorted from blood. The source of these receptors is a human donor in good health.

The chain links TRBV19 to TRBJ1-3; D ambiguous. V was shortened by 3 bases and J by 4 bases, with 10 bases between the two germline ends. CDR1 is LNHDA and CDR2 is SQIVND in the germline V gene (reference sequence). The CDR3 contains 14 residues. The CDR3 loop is CASSMGREGNTIYF. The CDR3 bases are TGTGCCAGTAGTATGGGGAGGGAAGGAAACACCATATATTTT.

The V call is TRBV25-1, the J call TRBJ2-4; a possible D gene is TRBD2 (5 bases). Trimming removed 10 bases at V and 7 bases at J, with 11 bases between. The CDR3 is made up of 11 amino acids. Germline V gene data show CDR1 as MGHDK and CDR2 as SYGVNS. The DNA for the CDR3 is TGTGCCACAACCCGGGGTAACATTCAGTACTTC. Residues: CATTRGNIQYF.